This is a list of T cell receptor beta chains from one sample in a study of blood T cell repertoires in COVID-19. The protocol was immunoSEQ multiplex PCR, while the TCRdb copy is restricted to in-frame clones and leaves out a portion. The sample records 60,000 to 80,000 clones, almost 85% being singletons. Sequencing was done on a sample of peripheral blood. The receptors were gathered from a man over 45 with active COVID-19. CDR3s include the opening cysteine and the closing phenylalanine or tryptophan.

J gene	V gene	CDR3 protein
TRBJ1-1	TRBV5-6	CASSTGTANTEAFF
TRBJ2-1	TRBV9	CASSGTSRNEQFF
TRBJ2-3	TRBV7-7	CASSSLSDPTDTQYF
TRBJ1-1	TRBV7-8	CASSLGYVGTVPFANTEAFF
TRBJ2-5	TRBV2	CASSAGRGETQYF
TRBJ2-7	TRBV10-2	CASRLGPSEQYF
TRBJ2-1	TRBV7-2	CASSSSLDWKEQFF
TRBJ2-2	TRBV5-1	CASNRGDTGELFF
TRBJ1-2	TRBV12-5	CASGLAHTRQGGKANYGYTF
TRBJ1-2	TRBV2	CASSLQGHGYTF
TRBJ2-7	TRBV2	CASSRESYEQYF
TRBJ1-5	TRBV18	CASSPGQGANPQHF
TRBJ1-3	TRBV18	CASSPPGQGTSFSGNTIYF
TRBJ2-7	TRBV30	CAWTRGPFYEQYF
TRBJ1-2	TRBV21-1	CASSILGIPGYTF
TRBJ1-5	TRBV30	CAWSGAPGQPQHF
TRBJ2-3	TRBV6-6	CASSPRRASGRRTDTQYF
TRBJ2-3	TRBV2	CASRRTSTDTQYF
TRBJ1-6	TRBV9	CASSVDGQGDNSPLHF
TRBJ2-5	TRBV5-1	CASSLDLGAETQYF
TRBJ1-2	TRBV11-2	CASSLHKGQGNYGYTF
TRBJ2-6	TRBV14	CASSRSQGAKNGANVLTF
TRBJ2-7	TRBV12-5	CASGLTDRTNYEQYF
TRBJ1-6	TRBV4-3	CASSQDWVTDRGYYSPLHF
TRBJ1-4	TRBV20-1	CSASPGLNEKLFF
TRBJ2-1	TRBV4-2	CASGLAGGDEQFF
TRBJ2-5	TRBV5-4	CASSLRTEETQYF
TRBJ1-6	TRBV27	CASSLWQGDSPLHF
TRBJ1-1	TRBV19	CASSTALLGQGQPEAFF
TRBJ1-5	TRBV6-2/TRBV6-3	CASSYDLDRLDNQPQHF
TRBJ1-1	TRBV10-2	CASSGTGGMREAFF
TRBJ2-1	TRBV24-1	CATSDTRQVNNEQFF
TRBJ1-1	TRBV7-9	CASSPGQGAGEAFF
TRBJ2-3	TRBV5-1	CASSALAGGPDTQYF
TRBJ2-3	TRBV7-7	CASSPTWTSGGKDTQYF
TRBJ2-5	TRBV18	CASSPRTGSQETQYF
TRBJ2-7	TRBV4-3	CASSQDIGGGVEQYF
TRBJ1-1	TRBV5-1	CASGGAHTEAFF
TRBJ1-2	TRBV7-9	CASSSQGALNYGYTF
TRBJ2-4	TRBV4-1	CASSQGAGGKGIQYF
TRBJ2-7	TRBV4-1	CASRGVGTGRYEQYF
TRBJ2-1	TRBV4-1	CASSQEGAGKQFF
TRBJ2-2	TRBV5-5	CASGGRGDSGELFF
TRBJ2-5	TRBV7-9	CASSDTGTSGSWEETQYF
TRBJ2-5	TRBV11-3	CASSLGRDYPTRETQYF
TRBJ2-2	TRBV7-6	CASSFSGQRGRTGELFF
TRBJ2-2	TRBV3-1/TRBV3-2	CASSQSGTGELFF
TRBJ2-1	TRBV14	CASSQYGTGVDNEQFF
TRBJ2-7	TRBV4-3	CASSQDHGTGGYEQYF
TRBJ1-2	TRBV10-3	CATQLDRRYGYTF
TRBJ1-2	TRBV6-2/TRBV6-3	CASSFSTEDYGYTF
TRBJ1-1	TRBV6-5	CASSYTASTEAFF